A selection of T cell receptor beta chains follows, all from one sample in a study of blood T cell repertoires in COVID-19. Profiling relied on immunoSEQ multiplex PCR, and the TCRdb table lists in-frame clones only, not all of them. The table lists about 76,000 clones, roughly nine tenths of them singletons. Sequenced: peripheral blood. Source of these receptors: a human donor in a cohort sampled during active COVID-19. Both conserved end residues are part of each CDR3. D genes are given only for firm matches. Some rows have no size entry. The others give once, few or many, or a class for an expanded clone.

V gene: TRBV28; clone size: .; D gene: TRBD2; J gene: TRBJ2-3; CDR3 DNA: TGTGCCAGCAGTCAAGGACTAGCGGGAGGGATAACAGATACGCAGTATTTT; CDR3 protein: CASSQGLAGGITDTQYF
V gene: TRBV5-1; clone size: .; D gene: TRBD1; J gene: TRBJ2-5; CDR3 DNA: TGCGCCAGCAGCTTCCAGGGGGCGCTGGGGAGAGAGACCCAGTACTTC; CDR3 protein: CASSFQGALGRETQYF
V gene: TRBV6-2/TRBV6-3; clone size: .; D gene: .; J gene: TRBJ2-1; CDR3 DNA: TGTGCCAGCAGTTTTGGCCACAATGAGCAGTTCTTC; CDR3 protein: CASSFGHNEQFF
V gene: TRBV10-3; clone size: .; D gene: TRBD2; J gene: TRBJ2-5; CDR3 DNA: TGTGCCATCAGCAGACTAGCGGGAGCCCAAGAGACCCAGTACTTC; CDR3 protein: CAISRLAGAQETQYF
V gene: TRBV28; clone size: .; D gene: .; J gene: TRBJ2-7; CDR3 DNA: TGTGCCAGCAGTTTGTCAGGGACCTACGAGCAGTACTTC; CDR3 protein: CASSLSGTYEQYF
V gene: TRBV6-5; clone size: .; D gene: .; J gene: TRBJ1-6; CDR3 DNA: TGTGCCAGCCGACAGTTAGGGTCTAATTCACCCCTCCACTTT; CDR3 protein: CASRQLGSNSPLHF
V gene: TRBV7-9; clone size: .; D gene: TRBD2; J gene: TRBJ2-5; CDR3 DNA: TGTGCCAGCAGCCGGCAGGGGCTAGCGGGAGAGACCCAGTACTTC; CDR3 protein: CASSRQGLAGETQYF
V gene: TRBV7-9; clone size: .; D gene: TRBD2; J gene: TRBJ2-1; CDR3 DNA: TGTGCCAGCAGCTTAGCGGGGAGAGGGGCGGGAGGGGACAATGAGCAGTTCTTC; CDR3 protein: CASSLAGRGAGGDNEQFF
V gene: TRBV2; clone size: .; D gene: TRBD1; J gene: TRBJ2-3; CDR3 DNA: TGTGCCAGCAGAGACCGGACAGGGGGGAACACAGATACGCAGTATTTT; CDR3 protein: CASRDRTGGNTDTQYF
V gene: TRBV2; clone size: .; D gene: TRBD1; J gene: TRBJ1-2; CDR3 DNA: TGTGCCAGCAGTGGTCCCGGGACAGGGGGCGCTTCTGGCTACACCTTC; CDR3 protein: CASSGPGTGGASGYTF
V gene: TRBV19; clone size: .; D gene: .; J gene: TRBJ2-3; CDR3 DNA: TGTGCCAGTAGTATAGGGAGCGGAGGGGGCACAGATACGCAGTATTTT; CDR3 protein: CASSIGSGGGTDTQYF
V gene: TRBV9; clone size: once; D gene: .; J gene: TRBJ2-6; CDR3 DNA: TGTGCCAGCAGCCTCCGGGTTACAGGAGATGGGGCCAACGTCCTGACTTTC; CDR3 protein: CASSLRVTGDGANVLTF
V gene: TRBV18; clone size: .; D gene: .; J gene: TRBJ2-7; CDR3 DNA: TGTGCCAGCTCACCGTCCGGGGGAGCAAGAGAGCAGTACTTC; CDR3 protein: CASSPSGGAREQYF
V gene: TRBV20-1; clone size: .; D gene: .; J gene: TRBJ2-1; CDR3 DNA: TGCAGTGCTAGTGGGTCCTACGAGCAGTTCTTC; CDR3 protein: CSASGSYEQFF
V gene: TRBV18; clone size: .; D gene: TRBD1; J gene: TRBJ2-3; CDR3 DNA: TGTGCCAGCTCACCTATATGGACAGGGGACACAGATACGCAGTATTTT; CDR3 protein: CASSPIWTGDTDTQYF
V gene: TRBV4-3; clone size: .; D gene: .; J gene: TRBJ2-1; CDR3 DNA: TGCGCCAGCAGCCAGCAGGGACCGGGAGCCTACAATGAGCAGTTCTTC; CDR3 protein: CASSQQGPGAYNEQFF
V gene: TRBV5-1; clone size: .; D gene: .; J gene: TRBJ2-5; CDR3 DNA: TGCGCCAGCAGCGCCGACAAAGAGACCCAATACTTC; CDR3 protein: CASSADKETQYF
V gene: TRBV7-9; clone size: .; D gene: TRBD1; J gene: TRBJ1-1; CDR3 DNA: TGTGCCAGCAGCTTCAAGGGGGACAGGGTTTGGAGCACTGAAGCTTTCTTT; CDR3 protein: CASSFKGDRVWSTEAFF
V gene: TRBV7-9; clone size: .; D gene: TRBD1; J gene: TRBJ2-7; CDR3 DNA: TGTGCCAGCCAGGGGGCGCGGACGGGGAGCTCCTACGAGCAGTACTTC; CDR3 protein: CASQGARTGSSYEQYF
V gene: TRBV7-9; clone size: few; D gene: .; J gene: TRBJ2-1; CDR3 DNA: TGTGCCAGCGTGCGCTCGGAGGGCCGCTCCTACAATGAGCAGTTCTTC; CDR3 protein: CASVRSEGRSYNEQFF
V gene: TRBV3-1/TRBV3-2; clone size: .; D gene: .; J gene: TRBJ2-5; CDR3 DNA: TGTGCCAGCAGCCGAAATAAGGGGCGAGAGACCCAGTACTTC; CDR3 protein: CASSRNKGRETQYF
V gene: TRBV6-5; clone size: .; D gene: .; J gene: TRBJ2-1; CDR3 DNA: TGTGCCACCCACAGTGCCAGTGTATACAATGAGCAGTTCTTC; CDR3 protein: CATHSASVYNEQFF
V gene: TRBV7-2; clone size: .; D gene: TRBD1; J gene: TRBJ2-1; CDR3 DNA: TGTGCCAGCAGCCCTCAGGGGGCCCTTTTCAACAATGAGCAGTTCTTC; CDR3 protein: CASSPQGALFNNEQFF
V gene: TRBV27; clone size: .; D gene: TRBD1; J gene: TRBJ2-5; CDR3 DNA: TGTGCCAGCATATCGAGACAGGGGATGGAGGAGACCCAGTACTTC; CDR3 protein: CASISRQGMEETQYF
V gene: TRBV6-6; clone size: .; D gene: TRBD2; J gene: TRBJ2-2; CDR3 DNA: TGTGCCAGCAGTCCTACCGGGACTAGCGGGAAGGCGAACACCGGGGAGCTGTTTTTT; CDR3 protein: CASSPTGTSGKANTGELFF
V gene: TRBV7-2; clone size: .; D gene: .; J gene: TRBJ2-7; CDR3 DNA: TGTGCCAGCAGCTTAAGGCTATTAGGGCAGGGGTCCTACGAGCAGTACTTC; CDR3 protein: CASSLRLLGQGSYEQYF
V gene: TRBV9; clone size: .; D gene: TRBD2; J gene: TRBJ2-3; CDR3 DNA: TGTGCCAGCAGCGTAGGCGCGGGAGGTCGGGCAGATACGCAGTATTTT; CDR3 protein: CASSVGAGGRADTQYF
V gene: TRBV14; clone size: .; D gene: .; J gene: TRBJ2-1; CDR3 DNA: TGTGCCAGTGGACTGTACAATGAGCAGTTCTTC; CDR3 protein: CASGLYNEQFF
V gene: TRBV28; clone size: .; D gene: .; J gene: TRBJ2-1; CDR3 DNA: TGTGCCAGCAGTCCTTACGGGAGCGCGGGCTACAATGAGCAGTTCTTC; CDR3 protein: CASSPYGSAGYNEQFF
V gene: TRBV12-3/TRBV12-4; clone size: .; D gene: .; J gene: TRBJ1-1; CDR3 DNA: .; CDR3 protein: CASSLVGGGTSFF
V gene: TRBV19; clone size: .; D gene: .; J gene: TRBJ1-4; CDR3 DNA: TGTGCCAGTAGTATTATCCCCAGACGTGTGAGGGAAAAACTGTTTTTT; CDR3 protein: CASSIIPRRVREKLFF
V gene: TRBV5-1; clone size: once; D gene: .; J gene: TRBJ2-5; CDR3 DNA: TGCGCCAGCAGCTTGGGAGGACCCTCCGGACTACTCGGAAGACAAGAGACCCAGTACTTC; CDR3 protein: CASSLGGPSGLLGRQETQYF
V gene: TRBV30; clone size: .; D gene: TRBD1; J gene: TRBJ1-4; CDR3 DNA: TGTGCCTGGAGTGTCGGGACAGGGAATGAAAAACTGTTTTTT; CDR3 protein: CAWSVGTGNEKLFF
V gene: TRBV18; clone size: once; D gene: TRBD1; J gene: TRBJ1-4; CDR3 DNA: TGTGCCAGCTCACCTGATGGGGGACAGAACGAAAAACTGTTTTTT; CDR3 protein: CASSPDGGQNEKLFF
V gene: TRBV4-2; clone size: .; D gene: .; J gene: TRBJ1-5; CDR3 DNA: TGTGCCAGCAGCCAAGTAATGACGGGGGGGCATCAGCCCCAGCATTTT; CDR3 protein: CASSQVMTGGHQPQHF
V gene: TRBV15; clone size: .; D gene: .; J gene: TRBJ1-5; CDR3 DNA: TGTGCCACCAGCAGAGACGGGGATAGCAATCAGCCCCAGCATTTT; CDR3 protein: CATSRDGDSNQPQHF
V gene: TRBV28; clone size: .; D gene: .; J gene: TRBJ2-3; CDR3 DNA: TGTGCCAGCAGTTCCCGACGTGGGAGAGATACGCAGTATTTT; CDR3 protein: CASSSRRGRDTQYF
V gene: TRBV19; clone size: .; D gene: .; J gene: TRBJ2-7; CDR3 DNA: TGTGCCAGTAGTACGGGTGGATCCTACGAGCAGTACTTC; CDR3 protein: CASSTGGSYEQYF
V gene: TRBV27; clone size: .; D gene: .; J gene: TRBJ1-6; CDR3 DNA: TGTGCCAGCAGTTTACCCTGGCGGGGGCGAAATTCACCCCTCCACTTT; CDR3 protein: CASSLPWRGRNSPLHF
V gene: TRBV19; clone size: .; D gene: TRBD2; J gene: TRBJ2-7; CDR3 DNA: TGTGCCAGTAGTATGGGACTAGCGGGAGGGACCTACGAGCAGTACTTC; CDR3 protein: CASSMGLAGGTYEQYF
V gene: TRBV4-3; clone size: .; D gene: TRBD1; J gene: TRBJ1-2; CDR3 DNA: TGCGCCAGCAGCCAGGGACAGATCTATGGCTACACCTTC; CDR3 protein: CASSQGQIYGYTF
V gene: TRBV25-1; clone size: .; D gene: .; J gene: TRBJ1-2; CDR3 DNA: TGTGCCAGCAGTGAATCCGGACAGCGAGGCTATGGCTACACCTTC; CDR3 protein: CASSESGQRGYGYTF
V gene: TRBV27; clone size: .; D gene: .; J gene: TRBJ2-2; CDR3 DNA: TGTGCCAGCAGTCGCTACGGACAGACCGGGGAGCTGTTTTTT; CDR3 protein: CASSRYGQTGELFF
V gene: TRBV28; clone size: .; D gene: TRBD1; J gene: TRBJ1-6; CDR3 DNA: TGTGCCAGCACACGGACAGGGGGTCTCAATTCACCCCTCCACTTT; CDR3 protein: CASTRTGGLNSPLHF
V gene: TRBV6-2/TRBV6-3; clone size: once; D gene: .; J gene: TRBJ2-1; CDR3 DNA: TGTGCCAGCAGTTACGGGCAGGGGTTAGGAAATGAGCAGTTCTTC; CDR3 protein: CASSYGQGLGNEQFF
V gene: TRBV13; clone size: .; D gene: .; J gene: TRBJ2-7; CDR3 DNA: TGTGCCAGCAGACGAGTCGACAGTACATACGAGCAGTACTTC; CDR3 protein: CASRRVDSTYEQYF
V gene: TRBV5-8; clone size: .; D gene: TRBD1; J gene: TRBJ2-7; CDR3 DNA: TGTGCCAGCAGCTATGGGGACAGGGGAACCTACGAGCAGTACTTC; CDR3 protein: CASSYGDRGTYEQYF
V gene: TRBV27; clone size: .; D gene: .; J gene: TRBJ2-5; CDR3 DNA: TGTGCCAGCAGTTTATTCCGGGACCAAGAGACCCAGTACTTC; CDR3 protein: CASSLFRDQETQYF
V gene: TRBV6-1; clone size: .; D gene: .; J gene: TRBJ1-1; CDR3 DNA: TGTGCCAGCAGTGCCCGCCCTTCAGGGGAAGGTGCTGAAGCTTTCTTT; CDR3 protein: CASSARPSGEGAEAFF
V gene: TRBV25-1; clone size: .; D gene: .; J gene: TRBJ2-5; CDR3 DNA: TGTGCCAGCAGTGAATTAGGGGGGGAAGAGACCCAGTACTTC; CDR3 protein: CASSELGGEETQYF
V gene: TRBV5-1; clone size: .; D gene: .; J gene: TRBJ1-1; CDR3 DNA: TGCGCCAGCAGCTTGGCCTGGACAGTTAACACTGAAGCTTTCTTT; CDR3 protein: CASSLAWTVNTEAFF
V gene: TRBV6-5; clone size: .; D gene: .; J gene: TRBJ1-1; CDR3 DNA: TGTGCCAGCAGTACCCGGACAGATATGAACACTGAAGCTTTCTTT; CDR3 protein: CASSTRTDMNTEAFF